This is a list of T cell receptor beta chains from one sample in a study of T cells after posttransplantation cyclophosphamide. Clones were sequenced by immunoSEQ multiplex PCR, and TCRdb holds only the in-frame ones, with some missing. The sample was found to contain about 39,000 clones, and every one recurs. Sequencing was performed on PBMCs. The receptors here all came from a woman aged 45 to 65 in good health and a related stem cell transplant donor. The CDR3 runs from the conserved cysteine through the conserved F or W. Fields, in order: D gene, V gene, clone size, J gene, CDR3 DNA, CDR3 protein. D genes are given only for firm matches. A clone size is listed for some rows: how often the clone was seen (once, few, many), or a class if it is expanded.

>.|TRBV11-1|many|TRBJ1-6
TGTGCCAGCAGCTTTGACAGAGAATCACCCCTCCACTTT
CASSFDRESPLHF
>TRBD1|TRBV11-2|many|TRBJ1-4
TGTGCCAGCAGCTTCGGGACAGTTAATGAAAAACTGTTTTTT
CASSFGTVNEKLFF
>TRBD1|TRBV7-2|many|TRBJ1-1
TGTGCCAGCAGCTTTCAGGGGGCGAGCACTGAAGCTTTCTTT
CASSFQGASTEAFF
>.|TRBV6-1|many|TRBJ2-2
TGTGCCAGCTATCTCAGGGGTACCGGGGAGCTGTTTTTT
CASYLRGTGELFF
>.|TRBV7-9|many|TRBJ2-7
TGTGCCAGCAGCTTAGTAGAAAAGCAGTACTTC
CASSLVEKQYF
>.|TRBV7-9|many|TRBJ2-3
TGTGCCAGCAGCTTAGCGGGGCACGGAGATACGCAGTATTTT
CASSLAGHGDTQYF
>TRBD2|TRBV7-2|.|TRBJ2-7
TGTGCCAGCAGCTTCACTAGCGGTTACTACGAGCAGTACTTC
CASSFTSGYYEQYF
>TRBD1|TRBV19|many|TRBJ1-1
TGTGCCAGTAGTATCTCGGCCGGGACAGGGTTGAACACTGAAGCTTTCTTT
CASSISAGTGLNTEAFF
>.|TRBV6-5|many|TRBJ1-3
TGTGCCAGCAAGGATCAGGCGTTCTCTGGAAACACCATATATTTT
CASKDQAFSGNTIYF
>TRBD2|TRBV4-1|few|TRBJ2-3
TGCGCCAGCAGCCAAGTTCTAGCGGACACAGATACGCAGTATTTT
CASSQVLADTDTQYF
>TRBD2|TRBV19|many|TRBJ2-1
TGTGCCAGTACCCAACTAGCGGGGGGCCGCAATGAGCAGTTCTTC
CASTQLAGGRNEQFF
>TRBD1|TRBV5-1|many|TRBJ1-1
TGCGCCAGCAGCCCAGGGGGCGGGAACACTGAAGCTTTCTTT
CASSPGGGNTEAFF
>.|TRBV11-2|few|TRBJ2-7
TGTGCCAGCAGCTTAAACCCGACAGACGACGAGCAGTACTTC
CASSLNPTDDEQYF
>.|TRBV11-1|many|TRBJ1-2
TGTGCCAGCAGCCGTGGTAGCACGGCAGGGGACTATGGCTACACCTTC
CASSRGSTAGDYGYTF
>.|TRBV19|many|TRBJ1-1
TGTGCCAGTAGTACCCCAACAGGGTCGGGCGCTGAAGCTTTCTTT
CASSTPTGSGAEAFF
>.|TRBV21-1|many|TRBJ1-5
TGTGCCAGCGGGGTCCGACAGGGAGGTCAGCCCCAGCATTTT
CASGVRQGGQPQHF
>TRBD2|TRBV5-1|few|TRBJ2-7
TGCGCCAGCAGTTTCCTGGGACTAGCGGGGGACCAGCAGTACTTC
CASSFLGLAGDQQYF
>TRBD1|TRBV12-5|many|TRBJ2-5
TGTGCTAGTGGTTTGGGCGTCGACAGGGTGGGAGAGACCCAGTACTTC
CASGLGVDRVGETQYF
>TRBD1|TRBV5-4|many|TRBJ1-4
TGTGCCAGCAGCTTCGGACAGGAGAGGGAAAAACTGTTTTTT
CASSFGQEREKLFF
>.|TRBV10-3|many|TRBJ1-1
TGTGCCATCAGTGGGGGGGGGAACACTGAAGCTTTCTTT
CAISGGGNTEAFF
>TRBD2|TRBV6-1|many|TRBJ2-1
TGTGCCAGCAGTGGGTTCCTAGCGGGGGGCCGCTACAATGAGCAGTTCTTC
CASSGFLAGGRYNEQFF
>TRBD1|TRBV7-9|many|TRBJ1-1
TGTGCCAGCAGCCCCGACAGGGGAAGGAGCACTGAAGCTTTCTTT
CASSPDRGRSTEAFF
>.|TRBV6-6|many|TRBJ1-1
TGTGCCAGCAGTTACGGCACCACGGGAAAGAACACTGAAGCTTTCTTT
CASSYGTTGKNTEAFF
>.|TRBV20-1|.|TRBJ2-7
TGCAGTGCCCCATGGGACTACGAGCAGTACTTC
CSAPWDYEQYF
>TRBD1|TRBV14|many|TRBJ2-3
TGTGCCAGCAGCCAAGCTTTCGGGACAGGGTCAAATACGCAGTATTTT
CASSQAFGTGSNTQYF
>TRBD1|TRBV2|many|TRBJ1-2
TGTGCCAGCAGCGGACAGGGGGCTTACTATGGCTACACCTTC
CASSGQGAYYGYTF
>TRBD1|TRBV30|many|TRBJ1-6
TGTGCCTGGAGTGTCCTGAAGGGGGCTAATTCACCCCTCCACTTT
CAWSVLKGANSPLHF
>TRBD2|TRBV28|many|TRBJ2-2
TGTGCCAGCACCGGGACTAGTGGTACCGGGGAGCTGTTTTTT
CASTGTSGTGELFF